This T cell receptor beta chain originates from a study of blood T cell repertoires in COVID-19. Study-level background: COVID-19 samples, acute and convalescent, were from the United States, Italy and Spain. The analysed material was cDNA or gDNA that came from T cells, B-cell-depleted T cells, or PBMCs.

Germline CDR1 reads SNHLY; CDR2 reads FYNNEI. This CDR3 is built from 18 residues. J gave up 5 bases and V 0 bases, and 9 bases lay outside the gene matches. In the authors' workflow: Quantification of nucleated cells was approximated via reference gene primer amplification. Profiled with immunoSEQ multiplex PCR; TCRdb holds only in-frame clones, not every one. V and J calls and clone size follow that table, whereas D and trimming were derived from the DNA. The table includes 150,000 to 200,000 clones, more than 70% detected once. Sequencing was performed on peripheral blood. The clonotype was recovered from a woman aged 60-75 years with acute or convalescent COVID-19. The chain joins TRBV2 to TRBJ2-3; TRBD2 matches at 12 bases. The CDR3 DNA reads as TGTGCCAGCAGTGAAGCGCTCCGGACTAGCGGGAAATTAGATACGCAGTATTTT. This sequence encodes CASSEALRTSGKLDTQYF.